This is a list of T cell receptor beta chains from one sample in a study of response to subunit inactivated influenza vaccine. TCRdb itself ran the RT-PCR reads through MiXCR, one entry per CDR3 protein. The data contain over 800,000 distinct CDR3 sequences, around 20% of them singletons. The sequencing here drew on PBMCs from blood, taken around 5 days after vaccination. The receptor set was obtained from a man in his fifties or sixties who received an inactivated influenza vaccine. CDR3s include the opening cysteine and the closing phenylalanine or tryptophan. The D gene is left open where the match is weak. Some rows have no size entry. The others give once, few or many, or a class for an expanded clone.

V gene	clone size	D gene	J gene	CDR3 DNA	CDR3 protein
TRBV20-1	many	-	TRBJ2-1	TGCAGTGCTAGAGATCGGGGCACTTTTAACAATGAGCAGTTCTTC	CSARDRGTFNNEQFF
TRBV7-2	few	-	TRBJ2-5	TGTGCCAGCAGCCTAGGGCAGGGGCTTGGCGGGGAGACCCAGTACTTC	CASSLGQGLGGETQYF
TRBV2	-	-	TRBJ1-1	TGTGCCAGCAGTGACGGCAGCCGAAACACTGAAGCTTTCTTT	CASSDGSRNTEAFF
TRBV18	-	TRBD1	TRBJ1-6	TGTGCCAGCTCACCTAGGACAGGGGATTCACCCCTCCACTTT	CASSPRTGDSPLHF
TRBV20-1	few	-	TRBJ2-1	TGCAGTGCCAGAAAGAGGGGCATCTCCTACAATGAGCAGTTCTTC	CSARKRGISYNEQFF
TRBV29-1	-	-	TRBJ2-1	TGCAGCGTTCAAGGGGACACCTACAATGAGCAGTTCTTC	CSVQGDTYNEQFF
TRBV27	few	TRBD2	TRBJ2-5	TGTGCCAGCAGTAAACTAGCGGCCCAAGAGACCCAGTACTTC	CASSKLAAQETQYF
TRBV20-1	few	TRBD2	TRBJ2-1	TGCAGTGCTAGCCTCGGGACTAGCGGGAGTGAGCAGTTCTTC	CSASLGTSGSEQFF
TRBV28	few	-	TRBJ2-6	TGTGCCAGCAGGGGGAGCGTCCTTTCGAGGGCCAACGTCCTGACTTTC	CASRGSVLSRANVLTF
TRBV4-3	-	-	TRBJ2-7	TGCGCCAGCAGCCCATCAAAGACAGGCTCCTACGAGCAGTACTTC	CASSPSKTGSYEQYF
TRBV28	few	-	TRBJ2-1	TGTGCCAGCAGGGAGACACGCAATGAGCAGTTCTTC	CASRETRNEQFF
TRBV7-9	-	TRBD2	TRBJ2-5	TGTGCCAGCAGCCAACCGGGACTAGGGGTGAGGACCCAGTACTTC	CASSQPGLGVRTQYF
TRBV5-1	few	TRBD2	TRBJ2-2	TGCGCCAGCAGCTTCTTAGCGGGATGGAGCACCGGGGAGCTGTTTTTT	CASSFLAGWSTGELFF
TRBV10-3	-	-	TRBJ2-7	TGTGCCATCAGTGAGTCGTATCTAAGGAGCTCCTACGAGCAGTACTTC	CAISESYLRSSYEQYF
TRBV6-5	many	TRBD2	TRBJ2-1	TGTGCCAGCAGTTACGAGGCGGGAGTCGCTAGTGAGCAGTTCTTC	CASSYEAGVASEQFF
TRBV20-1	-	TRBD2	TRBJ2-7	TGCAGTGCTAGGCCTAGCGGGAGGGATAGGACCTACGAGCAGTACTTC	CSARPSGRDRTYEQYF
TRBV5-1	-	-	TRBJ2-1	TGCGCCAGCAGCTTGGCCGGTTTTGGGCCCAATGAGCAGTTCTTC	CASSLAGFGPNEQFF
TRBV20-1	few	-	TRBJ2-7	TGCAGTGCAAGGGCGGTACCCGAGCAGTACTTC	CSARAVPEQYF
TRBV29-1	many	-	TRBJ1-1	TGCAGCGGACGATTGGAGAACACTGAAGCTTTCTTT	CSGRLENTEAFF
TRBV5-1	few	-	TRBJ2-3	TGCGCCAGCAGCTTGGGACTGACTAGCACAGATACGCAGTATTTT	CASSLGLTSTDTQYF
TRBV12-3/TRBV12-4	many	-	TRBJ2-1	TGTGCCAGCAGTTCGGCTTTTGGAGGAGAGCAGTTCTTC	CASSSAFGGEQFF
TRBV29-1	-	TRBD1	TRBJ2-3	TGCAGCGCCGCTACAGGGGGGTCTGCAGATACGCAGTATTTT	CSAATGGSADTQYF
TRBV6-1	-	-	TRBJ2-1	TGTGCCAGCGGCACGCCTCAGGGTCGGCAACACAATGAGCAGTTCTTC	CASGTPQGRQHNEQFF
TRBV27	-	TRBD2	TRBJ2-1	TGTGCCAGCAGTGGAGGGGGACTAGCGGCATGGGGCTCCTACAATGAGCAGTTCTTC	CASSGGGLAAWGSYNEQFF
TRBV27	-	-	TRBJ2-1	TGTGCCAGCAGTCCAACCCCCTTGGGCGGTAGCTCCTACAATGAGCAGTTCTTC	CASSPTPLGGSSYNEQFF
TRBV9	-	TRBD2	TRBJ2-5	TGTGCCAGCAGCGCCGGGACTAGCGGAGTACAAGAGACCCAGTACTTC	CASSAGTSGVQETQYF
TRBV15	few	-	TRBJ2-1	TGTGCCACCAGCAGATCGCTTACGGTACGCTCCTACAATGAGCAGTTCTTC	CATSRSLTVRSYNEQFF
TRBV2	-	-	TRBJ2-1	TGTGCCAGCATTACTGGGGATGAGCAGTTCTTC	CASITGDEQFF
TRBV4-3	many	-	TRBJ2-2	TGCGCCAGCAGCCAAGATCGGGCGAACACCGGGGAGCTGTTTTTT	CASSQDRANTGELFF
TRBV5-5	-	TRBD1	TRBJ1-1	TGTGCCAGCAGCTTATCCGGGACAGGGCCCGAAGGGGCTTTCTTT	CASSLSGTGPEGAFF
TRBV11-2	few	-	TRBJ1-2	TGTGCCAGCAGCCCTCAACTAGATGGTGGCTACACCTTC	CASSPQLDGGYTF